Below are 18 T cell receptor beta chains sequenced from a single sample in a study of blood T cell repertoires in COVID-19. Clones were read by immunoSEQ multiplex PCR, and TCRdb kept only the in-frame ones, dropping some. The table lists about 140,000 clones, about four fifths of them singletons, with roughly 1.6% in the top ten. What was sequenced was peripheral blood. All receptors come from a human donor in a cohort sampled during active COVID-19.

The rearrangement uses TRBV18 and TRBJ1-4; the D is unclear. V lost 1 base to trimming and J lost 7 bases, with 4 bases between them. The CDR3 runs 12 residues. From germline, CDR1 is KGHSH and CDR2 LQKENI. CDR3 bases: TGTGCCAGCTCACCACTCGGTGAAAAACTGTTTTTT. This codes for CASSPLGEKLFF.

CDR3 DNA: TGTGCCAGCAGCTTAGACGGAGCTCAGCCCCAGCATTTT. Its translation: CASSLDGAQPQHF. The chain couples TRBV7-2 to TRBJ1-5; the D is unclear. The V gene's germline CDR1 is SGHTA and CDR2 FQGNSA. This CDR3 has 13 residues. V was cut by 1 base and J by 6 bases, with 7 bases left in between.

The chain is built from TRBV5-4 and TRBJ2-6; D not certain. The CDR3 covers 15 residues. The V end lost 0 bases, the J end lost 2 bases, and 6 bases lay between the germline ends. CDR1 and CDR2 from the germline V gene are SGHNT and YYREEE (reference sequence). The CDR3 loop is CASSLVPAGANVLTF. The CDR3 coding sequence is TGTGCCAGCAGCTTGGTGCCAGCTGGGGCCAACGTCCTGACTTTC.

This clone was counted a single time. This rearrangement joins TRBV2 to TRBJ2-2; TRBD2 agrees at 10 bases. The CDR3 contains 15 residues. Per germline, CDR1 SNHLY and CDR2 FYNNEI. After removal of 6 bases from V and 5 bases from J, the junction contained 6 bases not matched to a gene. CDR3 region: CASRGLAVSTGELFF. The CDR3 coding sequence is TGTGCCAGCAGAGGACTAGCGGTTTCTACCGGGGAGCTGTTTTTT.

The gene calls are TRBV3-1 (or the pseudogene TRBV3-2) and TRBJ2-1; D not resolved. V was pared by 2 bases and J by 7 bases, with 9 bases between. The germline V gene has CDR1 LGHDT and CDR2 YNNKEL (reference sequence). The CDR3 has 13 residues. The chain's CDR3 is CASSQLGWNEQFF. In DNA form, the CDR3 reads TGTGCCAGCAGCCAACTCGGGTGGAATGAGCAGTTCTTC.

This chain connects TRBV14 to TRBJ2-5; 13 bases map to TRBD2. Germline values: CDR1 SGHDN, CDR2 FVKESK. The CDR3 is 17 residues long. V lost 0 bases to trimming and J lost 5 bases; unmatched junction nucleotides: 6. CDR3 sequence (DNA): TGTGCCAGCAGCCAAGAAACTAGCGGGAGGGCCTGGGAGACCCAGTACTTC. As protein: CASSQETSGRAWETQYF.

J is TRBJ2-7 and V is TRBV29-1; 7 positions match TRBD1. Germline-derived CDR1 and CDR2 are SQVTM and ANQGSEA. This CDR3 comprises 13 residues. With V trimmed by 1 base and J by 2 bases, 2 bases remained unmatched. This CDR3 is CSVEGQGAYEQYF. The DNA for the CDR3 is TGCAGCGTTGAAGGGCAGGGGGCCTACGAGCAGTACTTC.

The chain recombines TRBV9 with TRBJ1-3, with a tentative D call TRBD1 (5 bases). The CDR3 has 15 residues. CDR1 and CDR2 (germline): SGDLS, YYNGEE. V was clipped by 1 base and J by 3 bases, with 11 bases between them. CDR3 nucleotides: TGTGCCAGCAGCGTACAGGGTGGCGGTGGAAACACCATATATTTT. Translation: CASSVQGGGGNTIYF.

This chain uses TRBV7-3 with TRBJ1-1, with no clear D. Germline V lookup: CDR1 SGHTA, CDR2 FQGTGA. The CDR3 runs 13 residues. V was cut by 5 bases and J by 1 base, with 8 bases left in between. CDR3 sequence reads: CASSLGENTEAFF. The CDR3, as DNA: TGTGCCAGCAGCCTTGGAGAGAACACTGAAGCTTTCTTT.

Of note for this clone: The junction differs from germline at one of its ends, possibly a read error. V is TRBV7-7 and J is TRBJ2-3; 7 positions match TRBD2. The CDR3 sequence is 16 residues long. Germline V gene lookup returns CDR1 SSHAT and CDR2 FNYEAQ (reference sequence). The CDR3 here is CASSPWEGSSTDTQYF. CDR3 DNA sequence: TGTGCTAGCAGCCCCTGGGAGGGATCTAGCACAGATACGCAGTATTTT.

The chain recombines TRBV24-1 with TRBJ1-1, with D possibly TRBD1 on 5 matching bases. The CDR3 is made up of 13 amino acids. The V end was cut by 5 bases, the J end by 7 bases, with 13 bases between. In germline, CDR1 is KGHDR, CDR2 SFDVKD. CDR3 in amino acids: CATSGRERGEAFF. For the CDR3, the DNA is TGTGCCACCAGTGGCAGGGAAAGGGGTGAAGCTTTCTTT.

Notes on this clone: The same CDR3 arises from other DNA sequences in this sample as well. The V call is TRBV2, the J call TRBJ1-1, with D possibly TRBD1 on 6 matching bases. V shed 8 bases and J shed 2 bases, with 12 bases lying between them. The CDR3 has 13 residues. The germline CDR1 and CDR2 sequences are SNHLY and FYNNEI. The CDR3, as DNA: TGTGCCAGCCGAGGACAGCTAAACACTGAAGCTTTCTTT. Its translation is CASRGQLNTEAFF.

In nucleotides, the CDR3 is TGTGCCTGGAGTCCCGGACTTGAAGCTTTCTTT. Encoded protein: CAWSPGLEAFF. This chain uses TRBV30 with TRBJ1-1; D call uncertain. Per germline, CDR1 GTSNPN and CDR2 SVGIG (reference sequence). The CDR3 is 11 residues long. The germline V and J ends were trimmed by 2 bases and 7 bases, with 8 bases remaining between them.

The CDR3, as DNA: TGTGCCAGCAGCTTAACCCGACTAGCAAGCAATGAGCAGTTCTTC. It specifies CASSLTRLASNEQFF. V usage is TRBV7-6 and J usage is TRBJ2-1, with TRBD2 identical over 7 bases. The V gene end was trimmed by 2 bases and the J gene end by 6 bases; junction bases not matched to a gene: 7. The CDR3 length is 15 residues. The germline gives CDR1 SGHVS, CDR2 FNYEAQ.

CDR3 DNA: TGTGCCAGCAGCGTCCCATTAACAGGGGTTAACTATGGCTACACCTTC. Translated, it gives CASSVPLTGVNYGYTF. The chain combines TRBV13 with TRBJ1-2, with 7 bases fitting TRBD1. The CDR3 consists of 16 residues. The J segment lost 1 base and the V segment lost 5 bases, leaving 10 bases of the junction unmatched. Germline values: CDR1 PRHDT, CDR2 FYEKMQ (reference sequence).

This chain connects TRBV6-5 to TRBJ2-5, with 8 bases that match TRBD1. Germline values: CDR1 MNHEY, CDR2 SVGAGI. Trimming cost V 4 bases and J 5 bases; bases outside gene matches: 3. This CDR3 has 13 residues. The CDR3 sequence is CASSLDRAETQYF. The CDR3 DNA is TGTGCCAGCAGTTTGGACAGGGCGGAGACCCAGTACTTC.

The J gene is TRBJ2-3, the V gene TRBV2; no clear D. This CDR3 spans 14 amino acids. CDR1 is SNHLY, CDR2 FYNNEI, per germline. V was clipped by 7 bases and J by 0 bases, with 11 bases between them. For the CDR3, the DNA is TGTGCCAGCAACCTCCGCCGGAGCACAGATACGCAGTATTTT. Translated: CASNLRRSTDTQYF.

The chain couples TRBV7-3 to TRBJ2-7, with 8 nucleotides matching TRBD1. Per the germline V gene, CDR1 is SGHTA and CDR2 is FQGTGA. Trimming cost V 5 bases and J 5 bases; bases outside gene matches: 8. CDR3 length: 14 amino acids. The CDR3 DNA reads as TGTGCCAGCAGCAAGGACAGGGAAGCTAACGAGCAGTACTTC. This translates into CASSKDREANEQYF.